Listed here are 9 T cell receptor beta chains from one sample, sequenced in a study of blood T cell repertoires in COVID-19. Sequencing used immunoSEQ multiplex PCR; TCRdb keeps in-frame clones, though not all of them. The data show about 57,000 clones, more than 75% seen once. The sample consisted of peripheral blood. All receptors derive from a woman aged 80 or over with acute or convalescent COVID-19.

The V gene is TRBV9, the J gene TRBJ2-7; TRBD2 matches 11 bases. J gave up 4 bases and V 0 bases, and 12 bases lay outside the gene matches. Germline V lookup: CDR1 SGDLS, CDR2 YYNGEE. This CDR3 comprises 18 residues. CDR3 region: CASSVGGSGRAGGYEQYF. CDR3 DNA sequence: TGTGCCAGCAGCGTAGGGGGTAGCGGGAGGGCCGGAGGGTACGAGCAGTACTTC.

The chain combines TRBV5-1 with TRBJ2-7; 7 bases agree with TRBD1. CDR3 length equals 15 residues. With V trimmed by 5 bases and J by 2 bases, 10 bases remained unmatched. The germline CDR1 and CDR2 sequences are SGHRS and YFSETQ. CDR3 sequence (DNA): TGCGCCAGCAGGAATCAACCCGGGACAGCCTACGAGCAGTACTTC. Its translation is CASRNQPGTAYEQYF.

V gene TRBV4-2 combines with J gene TRBJ1-3; TRBD1 matches 7 bases. Germline CDR1 is LGHNA and CDR2 is YNFKEQ. V lost 3 bases, J lost 1 base, and 3 bases stayed unmatched. CDR3 length: 15 residues. The CDR3: CASSQKTGSGNTIYF. The CDR3 coding sequence is TGTGCCAGCAGCCAGAAGACAGGGTCTGGAAACACCATATATTTT.

The genes are TRBV2 and TRBJ1-4; D gene uncertain. V was trimmed by 0 bases and J by 15 bases, leaving 20 bases between them. Germline V CDR1 and CDR2: SNHLY, FYNNEI. The CDR3 runs to 15 residues. Here the CDR3 reads CASSEAGIFSKGVFF. The DNA for the CDR3 is TGTGCCAGCAGTGAAGCCGGGATCTTTTCGAAAGGAGTGTTTTTT.

The CDR3 spells CASRRDRTGQTQYF. CDR3 bases: TGTGCCAGCAGGCGGGACCGCACCGGACAGACCCAGTACTTC. The rearrangement links TRBV28 to TRBJ2-5; D may be TRBD2 (6 bases). The CDR3 has 14 amino acids. Germline CDR1 is MDHEN and CDR2 is SYDVKM. The germline V and J ends were trimmed by 6 bases and 6 bases, with 17 bases remaining between them.

The chain has TRBV11-2 and TRBJ2-1, with D possibly matching TRBD2 (5 bases). Germline loops: CDR1 SGHAT, CDR2 FQNNGV. The CDR3 sequence is 15 residues long. V was pared by 1 base and J by 0 bases, with 7 bases between. The CDR3, as DNA: TGTGCCAGCAGCTTAGCGGGGAGCTCCTACAATGAGCAGTTCTTC. This sequence encodes CASSLAGSSYNEQFF.

The rearrangement uses TRBV7-8 and TRBJ2-3; 7 bases map to TRBD2. V was pared by 0 bases and J by 6 bases, with 9 bases of the junction left unmatched. The length of the CDR3 is 16 residues. Germline values: CDR1 SGHVS, CDR2 FQNEAQ. CDR3: CASSLAGGRIYDTQYF. As DNA, the CDR3 is TGTGCCAGCAGCTTAGCCGGCGGGAGAATTTACGATACGCAGTATTTT.

By its share, this clone is medium-sized. This sequence joins TRBV25-1 and TRBJ2-6, with D hard to call. The CDR3 totals 15 residues. CDR1 and CDR2 from the germline V gene are MGHDK and SYGVNS. With 1 base removed from V and 2 bases from J, the gap between germline ends came to 6 bases. The CDR3 loop reads CASSELAPGANVLTF. CDR3 DNA: TGTGCCAGCAGTGAATTAGCCCCTGGGGCCAACGTCCTGACTTTC.

The J gene is TRBJ2-2, the V gene TRBV7-3; possible D gene TRBD2, 5 bases. The V gene lost 5 bases and the J gene lost 4 bases, with 8 bases spanning the gap. The germline V gene has CDR1 SGHTA and CDR2 FQGTGA. This CDR3 is 13 amino acids long. CDR3: CASSIRGTGELFF. CDR3 DNA sequence: TGTGCCAGCAGCATACGGGGCACCGGGGAGCTGTTTTTT.